This T cell receptor beta chain was sequenced during a study of cytomegalovirus exposure and HLA in healthy donors. Notes on the study in general: Trimming of TCR beta V- and J-genes showed a link, identified in a later analysis, to a missense DCLRE1C variant. A likely sequencing artifact accounted for one observed cluster of highly shared sequence variants.

PCR involved 60 Vbeta and 13 Jbeta primers. The data were produced by immunoSEQ multiplex PCR, yet TCRdb's version contains in-frame clones alone and is incomplete. The repertoire has about 170,000 clones, approximately 70% of them found once; the top ten carry approximately 7.1%. CDR3 length equals 13 residues. CDR1 SEHNR and CDR2 FQNEAQ come from the germline V gene (reference sequence). Trimming stripped 2 bases from V and 5 bases from J, with 9 bases between. With regard to this clone: Its antigen is still unknown.

The V gene is TRBV7-9, the J gene TRBJ1-2; no clear D gene. The sequence was obtained from a man aged 40-50 years in good health and CMV-seropositive. The sequenced sample consisted of PBMCs. The CDR3 coding sequence is TGTGCCAGCAGCTTATCAGGAGGGTATGGCTACACCTTC. Translation: CASSLSGGYGYTF. Filled out from reference TRBV7-9 and TRBJ1-2, the complete variable domain reads DTGVSQNPRHKITKRGQNVTFRCDPISEHNRLYWYRQTLGQGPEFLTYFQNEAQLEKSRLLSDRFSAERPKGSFSTLEIQRTEQGDSAMYLCASSLSGGYGYTFGSGTRLTVV.